This T cell receptor beta chain was captured by sequencing in a study of cytomegalovirus exposure and HLA in healthy donors. General observations from the study: A missense DCLRE1C variant was associated with V- and J-gene trimming of TCR beta chains in a later analysis, and an independent cohort replicated the association. In a later analysis, parvovirus B19, influenza, CMV and Epstein-Barr virus appeared linked to several top co-occurrence clusters.

Healthy bone marrow donors supplied every sample. Researchers ran the PCR with 60 Vbeta and 13 Jbeta primers. This table comes from immunoSEQ multiplex PCR, and its TCRdb copy is limited to in-frame clones, with some not included. The sample lists approximately 130,000 clones, approximately 77% occurring once. Germline V CDR1 and CDR2: SEHNR, FQNEAQ (reference sequence). CDR3 length: 18 residues. J gave up 4 bases and V 5 bases, and 16 bases lay outside the gene matches. As concerns this clone: Antigen unknown.

The receptor was derived from a woman in her forties in good health and CMV-seronegative. The sequencing sample was made of PBMCs. V gene TRBV7-9 combines with J gene TRBJ2-1; 8 positions match TRBD2. Here the CDR3 reads CASSGTAVGRGGYNEQFF. DNA for the CDR3: TGTGCCAGCAGCGGAACCGCCGTCGGGAGGGGGGGGTACAATGAGCAGTTCTTC.